The rows below give T cell receptor beta chains drawn from one sample of a study of blood T cells in healthy people across ages. TCRdb re-called the 5' RACE reads through MiXCR, storing one row per CDR3 protein. Here the sample spans around 690,000 distinct CDR3 sequences, 45% to 65% being singletons. The sample consisted of blood. These receptors originate from a man aged 55-75 years in good health. The CDR3 runs from the conserved cysteine through the conserved F or W. A D gene is named only where the DNA matches it firmly.

j_gene,d_gene,v_gene,CDR3aa
TRBJ2-4,-,TRBV9,CASSFIPEDIQYF
TRBJ2-1,-,TRBV28,CASSSGGPNNEQFF
TRBJ2-1,-,TRBV20-1,CSAGDYNEQFF
TRBJ2-1,TRBD1,TRBV11-1,CASSSKDRGVVNEQFF
TRBJ2-1,TRBD1,TRBV5-1,CASSPGQGTHNEQFF
TRBJ1-6,-,TRBV10-3,CAISEEAGALHF
TRBJ1-1,-,TRBV4-1,CASSQFQGNTEAFF
TRBJ2-2,-,TRBV6-5,CASGRRSGTGELFF
TRBJ2-7,TRBD2,TRBV10-3,CAISDPTSGGAGEQYF
TRBJ2-5,-,TRBV20-1,CSASGLMVTGETQYF
TRBJ2-3,-,TRBV29-1,CSVESMAGTRDTQYF
TRBJ2-5,-,TRBV6-6,CASSYRPGEQYF
-,-,TRBV28,CASSTPQGFKNIQYF
TRBJ1-5,-,TRBV10-3,CAISEDGAGSQPQHF
TRBJ2-5,-,TRBV24-1,CATSVSGEETQYF
TRBJ1-3,-,TRBV12-3/TRBV12-4,CASTRDATVSGNTIYF
TRBJ2-1,-,TRBV12-3/TRBV12-4,CASSLQEYNEQFF
TRBJ2-2,-,TRBV5-5,CASSLDPYTGELFF
TRBJ2-1,-,TRBV12-3/TRBV12-4,CASSLVENNEQFF
TRBJ2-2,-,TRBV5-1,CASSRLGNTGELFF
TRBJ1-4,-,TRBV7-9,CASSSLTGTLNEKLFF
TRBJ2-7,-,TRBV15,CATSSDRSYEQYF
TRBJ2-1,TRBD2,TRBV7-8,CASSLLAGANNEQFF
TRBJ1-2,-,TRBV9,CASSASQSLLNYGYTF
TRBJ2-2,TRBD1,TRBV29-1,CSTRTGLGTGELFF
TRBJ2-1,TRBD1,TRBV27,CASSLFKTGYLNNEQFF
TRBJ2-5,-,TRBV7-2,CASSLGRGFQETQYF
-,TRBD1,TRBV6-2/TRBV6-3,CASRTGTAYEQYF
TRBJ2-3,TRBD2,TRBV6-5,CASSSGLAPRAQYF
TRBJ2-1,-,TRBV3-1,CASSQPEANEQFF
TRBJ2-3,-,TRBV2,CASSALEDTQYF
TRBJ2-7,TRBD1,TRBV20-1,CSASEGGPYEQYF
TRBJ2-7,-,TRBV27,CASRLGTHAYEQYF
TRBJ2-1,TRBD1,TRBV11-3,CASSPDRVGEQFF
-,TRBD2,TRBV4-1,CASSQGGLAGGYEQYF
TRBJ2-5,-,TRBV29-1,CSVGGRPQETQYF
TRBJ2-3,-,TRBV14,CASSLDRIRTDTQYF
TRBJ1-2,-,TRBV9,CASRGRGDGYTF
TRBJ2-1,TRBD1,TRBV3-1,CASSLWRPGQGNNEQFF
TRBJ2-7,TRBD1,TRBV6-2/TRBV6-3,CASRTGQGVTYEQYF
TRBJ1-2,TRBD1,TRBV4-2,CASSQAIGTGGNYGYTF
TRBJ2-2,-,TRBV4-1,CASSLQGLGVSTGELFF
TRBJ1-4,-,TRBV7-8,CASSHGQIPNEKLFF
TRBJ1-2,TRBD1,TRBV20-1,CSVPGGGTGVIHGYTF
TRBJ1-2,-,TRBV20-1,CSAQPGGYTF
TRBJ2-7,-,TRBV6-2/TRBV6-3,CASSSRHSASYEQYF
TRBJ1-1,TRBD1,TRBV10-3,CAISDGGQGYFTEAFF
TRBJ2-7,TRBD2,TRBV7-9,CASSPAGGSKQYF
TRBJ2-5,-,TRBV20-1,CIATRAGEETQYF
TRBJ1-2,-,TRBV29-1,CSVGRVDGGYTF